This entry is about one TCR beta chain. The antigen remains unidentified. Sequenced by immunoSEQ multiplex PCR; TCRdb stores in-frame clones only, minus some. Of around 30,000 clones detected, 70% to 90% appear once; the ten largest clones hold roughly 29%. Systemic immunosuppression or a history of autoimmune disease excluded patients. V was shortened by 5 bases and J by 0 bases, with 12 bases between the two germline ends. Germline V CDR1 and CDR2: SEHNR, FQNEAQ (reference sequence). The CDR3 covers 15 residues. The source of the sample is a study of OX40 agonist ivuxolimab in advanced cancers. Overall study results and limits: Researchers report that CD8+ T cells had, on average, more expanded clones than CD4+.

The chain has TRBV7-9 and TRBJ2-3, with a possible D match to TRBD2 (5 bases). The TCR sequence derives from an adult with an advanced solid tumor such as melanoma, head and neck, liver or kidney cancer. The sequenced sample was CD4+ or CD8+ T cells sorted from blood, obtained in a trial of the OX40 agonist ivuxolimab. The CDR3: CASSPSGFSTDTQYF. The CDR3 DNA sequence: TGTGCCAGCAGCCCTTCGGGGTTCAGCACAGATACGCAGTATTTT.